A selection of T cell receptor beta chains follows, all from one sample in a study of beta chain features in type 1 diabetes. Clones were sequenced by immunoSEQ multiplex PCR, and TCRdb holds only the in-frame ones, with some missing. This table has about 120,000 clones, about a sixth appearing once. Sequenced input: central memory CD4+ T cells from blood. These receptor sequences come from a young man with type 1 diabetes. Each CDR3 is given with its conserved first and last residue. A D gene is named only where the DNA matches it firmly. Not all rows give a size; the values are once, few, many and, for expanded clones, a class.

TRBV23-1	few	TRBJ2-2	TRBD1	CASSHIHRGRDTGELFF	TGCGCCAGCAGTCATATCCACAGGGGGCGCGATACCGGGGAGCTGTTTTTT
TRBV7-8	-	TRBJ2-3	TRBD2	CASSPPTSGITDTQYF	TGTGCCAGCAGCCCCCCCACTAGCGGAATCACAGATACGCAGTATTTT
TRBV20-1	-	TRBJ2-5	-	CSAGDETQYF	TGCAGTGCAGGGGACGAGACCCAGTACTTC
TRBV5-6	-	TRBJ2-2	TRBD1	CASSFLTGGGTGELFF	TGTGCCAGCAGCTTTCTTACAGGGGGCGGCACCGGGGAGCTGTTTTTT
TRBV18	few	TRBJ2-6	-	CASSPEVSGANVLTF	TGTGCCAGCTCACCGGAAGTTTCTGGGGCCAACGTCCTGACTTTC
TRBV2	few	TRBJ1-2	TRBD1	CASSPTGDGGYTF	TGTGCCAGCAGCCCCACAGGGGACGGCGGCTACACCTTC
TRBV7-2	many	TRBJ2-5	-	CASSLYLQETQYF	TGTGCCAGCAGCTTGTACCTCCAAGAGACCCAGTACTTC
TRBV29-1	few	TRBJ1-1	-	CSVERMTFF	TGCAGCGTTGAAAGGATGACTTTCTTT
TRBV5-1	-	TRBJ2-7	-	CASSSDRGAYEQYF	TGCGCCAGCAGCTCGGACCGGGGCGCCTACGAGCAGTACTTC
TRBV30	few	TRBJ2-3	-	CAWSGSSTDTQYF	TGTGCCTGGAGCGGTAGTTCCACAGATACGCAGTATTTT
TRBV7-2	-	TRBJ1-2	-	CASSLAGGPLYGYTF	TGTGCCAGCAGCTTAGCAGGAGGGCCCCTCTATGGCTACACCTTC
TRBV10-3	many	TRBJ2-1	-	CAISAGSGIGNEQFF	TGTGCCATCAGTGCAGGGTCGGGTATCGGTAATGAGCAGTTCTTC
TRBV15	-	TRBJ1-5	-	CATSRDESQPQHF	TGTGCCACCAGCAGAGATGAGAGCCAGCCCCAGCATTTT
TRBV7-2	many	TRBJ1-5	-	CASSSGDTSNQPQHF	TGTGCCAGCAGCTCCGGGGACACCAGCAATCAGCCCCAGCATTTT
TRBV7-2	-	TRBJ1-1	-	CASSRRAATEAFF	TGTGCCAGCAGCAGACGGGCTGCCACTGAAGCTTTCTTT
TRBV5-4	-	TRBJ2-5	-	CASSLVHEETQYF	TGTGCCAGCAGCTTGGTACATGAAGAGACCCAGTACTTC
TRBV5-4	few	TRBJ1-2	-	CASSTDRYGYTF	TGTGCCAGCAGCACCGACAGATATGGCTACACCTTC
TRBV7-8	few	TRBJ2-1	-	CASSPDFSYNEQFF	TGTGCCAGCAGCCCGGACTTTTCCTACAATGAGCAGTTCTTC
TRBV4-3	-	TRBJ2-7	TRBD1	CASSQEGQGWHEQYF	TGCGCCAGCAGCCAGGAGGGACAGGGGTGGCACGAGCAGTACTTC
TRBV4-2	-	TRBJ1-1	TRBD1	CASSQELDRSSDTEAFF	TGTGCCAGCAGCCAAGAACTGGACAGGTCATCGGACACTGAAGCTTTCTTT
TRBV29-1	few	TRBJ1-1	-	CSAGRWGTEAFF	TGCAGCGCAGGTCGTTGGGGCACTGAAGCTTTCTTT
TRBV28	few	TRBJ2-5	-	CASSLKETQYF	TGTGCCAGCAGTTTAAAAGAGACCCAGTACTTC
TRBV28	many	TRBJ2-4	-	CASSLGGVPAKNIQYF	TGTGCCAGCAGTTTAGGGGGAGTCCCAGCCAAAAACATTCAGTACTTC
TRBV5-4	-	TRBJ1-2	-	CASSQAAYGYTF	TGTGCCAGCAGCCAAGCCGCCTATGGCTACACCTTC
TRBV7-2	-	TRBJ2-5	-	CASRLATTRQETQYF	TGTGCCAGCAGACTCGCCACGACGAGACAAGAGACCCAGTACTTC
TRBV28	few	TRBJ1-6	-	CASSTPSGTHSPLHF	TGTGCCAGCAGTACTCCCTCCGGGACTCACTCACCCCTCCACTTT
TRBV2	few	TRBJ1-1	-	CASSEDVGGTEAFF	TGTGCCAGCAGTGAGGATGTCGGGGGGACTGAAGCTTTCTTT
TRBV7-2	-	TRBJ2-1	TRBD1	CASSSLDRGRSYNEQFF	TGTGCCAGCAGCTCCCTGGACAGGGGGCGGTCCTACAATGAGCAGTTCTTC
TRBV7-9	-	TRBJ2-7	-	CASSPISSSYEQYF	TGTGCCAGCAGCCCCATCTCGAGCTCCTACGAGCAGTACTTC
TRBV7-2	few	TRBJ1-2	-	CASSLASGGGVYGYTF	TGTGCCAGCAGCTTAGCGTCCGGGGGTGGGGTCTATGGCTACACCTTC
TRBV5-6	few	TRBJ2-6	-	CASSRMRQSSGANVLTF	TGTGCCAGCAGCCGTATGAGACAGAGCTCTGGGGCCAACGTCCTGACTTTC
TRBV7-8	few	TRBJ2-3	-	CASSLFTDTQYF	TGTGCCAGCAGCTTATTCACGGATACGCAGTATTTT
TRBV7-6	few	TRBJ2-1	-	CASSLAGEPEQFF	TGTGCCAGCAGCTTAGCAGGGGAGCCAGAGCAGTTCTTC
TRBV7-7	-	TRBJ2-3	TRBD1	CASSLGTAYKEDTQYF	TGTGCCAGCAGCCTGGGGACAGCCTATAAGGAAGATACGCAGTATTTT
TRBV7-9	-	TRBJ2-7	-	CASSFQTDEQYF	TGTGCCAGCAGCTTCCAGACAGACGAGCAGTACTTC
TRBV7-2	few	TRBJ2-1	TRBD1	CASSLRTGEIGEQFF	TGTGCCAGCAGCTTACGGACAGGGGAAATAGGTGAGCAGTTCTTC
TRBV4-3	few	TRBJ1-4	-	CASSQEGRGGEKLFF	TGCGCCAGCAGCCAAGAGGGCAGGGGAGGTGAAAAACTGTTTTTT
TRBV7-2	-	TRBJ1-6	-	CASSLDGGKGSPLHF	TGTGCCAGCAGCTTAGACGGCGGAAAAGGGTCACCCCTCCACTTT
TRBV10-3	-	TRBJ2-6	-	CAHEPGQSSGANVLTF	TGTGCCCATGAGCCTGGACAAAGCTCTGGGGCCAACGTCCTGACTTTC
TRBV11-2	-	TRBJ2-3	TRBD2	CASSLGLREGDTQYF	TGTGCCAGCAGCTTAGGTTTGCGGGAGGGAGATACGCAGTATTTT
TRBV5-1	few	TRBJ2-3	TRBD2	CASSPGGGGLDTQYF	TGCGCCAGCAGCCCGGGAGGGGGAGGATTAGATACGCAGTATTTT
TRBV27	-	TRBJ2-1	-	CASSFEGYNEQFF	TGTGCCAGCAGTTTTGAAGGGTACAATGAGCAGTTCTTC
TRBV29-1	few	TRBJ2-3	TRBD2	CSVEGLAAGDTQYF	TGCAGCGTTGAAGGACTAGCGGCGGGAGATACGCAGTATTTT
TRBV7-2	medium-sized	TRBJ1-4	-	CASSVGLTGREKLFF	TGTGCCAGCAGTGTAGGGTTAACAGGTCGGGAAAAACTGTTTTTT
TRBV5-1	few	TRBJ2-1	TRBD2	CASSLTLLAASYNEQFF	TGCGCCAGCAGCTTGACCCTACTAGCGGCATCCTACAATGAGCAGTTCTTC
TRBV10-3	-	TRBJ1-2	TRBD1	CAISGGQGIYGYTF	TGTGCCATCAGTGGAGGACAGGGGATCTATGGCTACACCTTC
TRBV30	few	TRBJ1-4	-	CAWSYLRVRAGSEKLFF	TGTGCCTGGAGTTATTTGAGAGTGAGGGCCGGGAGTGAAAAACTGTTTTTT
TRBV30	many	TRBJ2-2	-	CAWNAGTAGELFF	TGTGCCTGGAACGCAGGGACGGCCGGGGAGCTGTTTTTT
TRBV4-3	few	TRBJ2-3	TRBD2	CASSQDDSGGVVTDTQYF	TGCGCCAGCAGCCAAGATGATAGCGGGGGTGTTGTGACAGATACGCAGTATTTT
TRBV4-1	-	TRBJ2-1	-	CASSRTERQRTSYNEQFF	TGCGCCAGCAGCCGCACAGAGAGGCAGAGGACAAGCTACAATGAGCAGTTCTTC
TRBV7-2	-	TRBJ2-5	TRBD1	CASSTTTGANQETQYF	TGTGCCAGCAGCACGACTACAGGGGCAAACCAAGAGACCCAGTACTTC
TRBV20-1	-	TRBJ2-7	TRBD2	CSARGAGGVAF	TGCAGTGCTAGAGGGGCGGGAGGAGTGGCCTTC
TRBV7-2	few	TRBJ2-2	TRBD1	CASSAGTVNTGELFF	TGTGCCAGCAGCGCCGGGACAGTGAACACCGGGGAGCTGTTTTTT
TRBV7-2	-	TRBJ1-2	TRBD1	CASSFEQGGGYTF	TGTGCCAGCAGCTTTGAACAGGGGGGAGGCTACACCTTC
TRBV18	-	TRBJ2-7	-	CASSPGQSIIYEQYF	TGTGCCAGCTCACCAGGGCAGTCAATCATCTACGAGCAGTACTTC
TRBV18	few	TRBJ2-7	TRBD1	CASSPRTGYGSYEQYF	TGTGCCAGCTCACCCCGGACAGGGTACGGTTCCTACGAGCAGTACTTC
TRBV28	-	TRBJ2-7	TRBD2	CASGPLAGSYEQYF	TGTGCCAGCGGCCCACTAGCGGGGTCCTACGAGCAGTACTTC